Listed below are T cell receptor beta chains from one sample, sequenced in a study of identical twins. TCRdb ran MiXCR on the 5' RACE reads and lists one entry per CDR3 protein. This table has nearly 900,000 distinct CDR3 sequences, about 12% appearing once. These data also featured in a second study, about yellow fever vaccine responses in identical twins.

Source material: PBMCs. Receptors originate from a woman under 30 in good health. Both conserved end residues are part of each CDR3. Fields, in order: D gene, clone size, J gene, V gene, CDR3 DNA, CDR3 protein. A D gene is named only where the DNA matches it firmly. Where a row states a size, it is once, few, many or the class of an expanded clone; other rows omit it.

D gene: TRBD1
clone size: few
J gene: TRBJ2-7
V gene: TRBV5-6
CDR3 DNA: TGTGCCAGCAGCCACATGACAGGGTATAGGGACGAGCAGTACTTC
CDR3 protein: CASSHMTGYRDEQYF

D gene: .
clone size: many
J gene: TRBJ2-3
V gene: TRBV20-1
CDR3 DNA: TGCAGTGCTGCACTAGCAGGCAAAGATACGCAGTATTTT
CDR3 protein: CSAALAGKDTQYF

D gene: TRBD1
clone size: many
J gene: TRBJ1-2
V gene: TRBV4-1
CDR3 DNA: TGCGCCAGCAGCCATCCGGGACAGGGGAACTATGGCTACACCTTC
CDR3 protein: CASSHPGQGNYGYTF

D gene: TRBD2
clone size: .
J gene: TRBJ2-2
V gene: TRBV9
CDR3 DNA: TGTGCCAGCAGCGTAGATCTTAGCGGGGGCTCCGGGGAGCTGTTTTTT
CDR3 protein: CASSVDLSGGSGELFF

D gene: TRBD2
clone size: .
J gene: TRBJ2-1
V gene: TRBV7-3
CDR3 DNA: TGTGCCAGCAGCCCCGAGCGGCTAGCGGGGCCCAATGAGCAGTTCTTC
CDR3 protein: CASSPERLAGPNEQFF

D gene: .
clone size: .
J gene: TRBJ2-2
V gene: TRBV20-1
CDR3 DNA: TGCAGTGCTCCCGTTCCCGGGATTACCAACACCGGGGAGCTGTTTTTT
CDR3 protein: CSAPVPGITNTGELFF

D gene: TRBD2
clone size: .
J gene: TRBJ2-3
V gene: TRBV12-3/TRBV12-4
CDR3 DNA: TGTGCCAGCAGTCCGTCGGGGGGGCTAGGGCATACGCAGTATTTT
CDR3 protein: CASSPSGGLGHTQYF

D gene: TRBD1
clone size: many
J gene: TRBJ1-1
V gene: TRBV27
CDR3 DNA: TGTGCCAGCAGTACCGGGACAGGGATGAACACTGAAGCTTTCTTT
CDR3 protein: CASSTGTGMNTEAFF

D gene: .
clone size: .
J gene: TRBJ2-1
V gene: TRBV28
CDR3 DNA: TGTGCCAGCAGTTTGCCCCTCGCTTCAGCCTACAATGAGCAGTTCTTC
CDR3 protein: CASSLPLASAYNEQFF

D gene: TRBD2
clone size: .
J gene: TRBJ2-5
V gene: TRBV20-1
CDR3 DNA: TGCAGTGCTAGAGATCTCCTAGCGGGGTGGGAGACCCAGTACTTC
CDR3 protein: CSARDLLAGWETQYF

D gene: TRBD1
clone size: many
J gene: TRBJ2-7
V gene: TRBV14
CDR3 DNA: TGTGCCAGCAGCCGAGGACAGGGGGCCTACGAGCAGTACTTC
CDR3 protein: CASSRGQGAYEQYF

D gene: TRBD2
clone size: few
J gene: TRBJ2-7
V gene: TRBV6-1
CDR3 DNA: TGTGCCAGCACCCCATCTAGCGGGGCCTACGAGCAGTACTTC
CDR3 protein: CASTPSSGAYEQYF

D gene: .
clone size: many
J gene: TRBJ1-2
V gene: TRBV12-3/TRBV12-4
CDR3 DNA: TGTGCCAGCAGTCCGGAAGGGTTCGGTGGCTACACCTTC
CDR3 protein: CASSPEGFGGYTF

D gene: .
clone size: .
J gene: TRBJ2-2
V gene: TRBV5-1
CDR3 DNA: TGCGCCAGCAGCTTCGGGGGGCCGGGCACCGGGGAGCTGTTTTTT
CDR3 protein: CASSFGGPGTGELFF

D gene: TRBD1
clone size: .
J gene: TRBJ2-5
V gene: TRBV20-1
CDR3 DNA: TGCAGTGCTAGTGGGGGACAGGGGGTCGAGACCCAGTACTTC
CDR3 protein: CSASGGQGVETQYF

D gene: .
clone size: .
J gene: TRBJ2-5
V gene: TRBV5-1
CDR3 DNA: TGCGCCAGCAGCTTGGTGGTCGGCTACCAAGAGACCCAGTACTTC
CDR3 protein: CASSLVVGYQETQYF

D gene: TRBD1
clone size: .
J gene: TRBJ1-1
V gene: TRBV7-9
CDR3 DNA: TGTGCCAGCAGCGTGACAGGGGGTGACACTGAAGCTTTCTTT
CDR3 protein: CASSVTGGDTEAFF

D gene: .
clone size: .
J gene: TRBJ2-7
V gene: TRBV7-3
CDR3 DNA: TGTGCCAGCTCCCAGACCCAGGACTACGAGCAGTACTTC
CDR3 protein: CASSQTQDYEQYF

D gene: .
clone size: .
J gene: TRBJ2-7
V gene: TRBV11-2
CDR3 DNA: TGTGCCAGCTCGGGCAACTGTCTGTACGAGCAGTACTTC
CDR3 protein: CASSGNCLYEQYF

D gene: TRBD1
clone size: .
J gene: TRBJ2-3
V gene: TRBV12-3/TRBV12-4
CDR3 DNA: TGTGCCAGCAGTTTCATTGACAGGGATTTGAGCACAGATACGCAGTATTTT
CDR3 protein: CASSFIDRDLSTDTQYF

D gene: .
clone size: .
J gene: TRBJ1-2
V gene: TRBV4-1
CDR3 DNA: TGCGCCAGCAGCCAAGGGGGCAGCGGTTCAGATGGCTACACCTTC
CDR3 protein: CASSQGGSGSDGYTF

D gene: .
clone size: .
J gene: TRBJ2-3
V gene: TRBV20-1
CDR3 DNA: TGCAGTGCTAAGCGCGACACAGATACGCAGTATTTT
CDR3 protein: CSAKRDTDTQYF

D gene: TRBD1
clone size: few
J gene: TRBJ2-4
V gene: TRBV5-1
CDR3 DNA: TGCGCCAGCAGCGCCGGACAGGGGCCGGCAAACATTCAGTACTTC
CDR3 protein: CASSAGQGPANIQYF

D gene: TRBD1
clone size: many
J gene: TRBJ1-5
V gene: TRBV27
CDR3 DNA: TGTGCCAGCAGCCGGGACAGGGCTCGTCAGCCCCAGCATTTT
CDR3 protein: CASSRDRARQPQHF

D gene: TRBD1
clone size: .
J gene: TRBJ2-3
V gene: TRBV12-3/TRBV12-4
CDR3 DNA: TGTGCCAGCAGTTTAACCGACAGGGGTTGGGATACGCAGTATTTT
CDR3 protein: CASSLTDRGWDTQYF

D gene: .
clone size: .
J gene: TRBJ2-7
V gene: TRBV5-6
CDR3 DNA: TGTGCCAGCAGCTTAACCCTCACGAAACCCTACGAGCAGTACTTC
CDR3 protein: CASSLTLTKPYEQYF

D gene: TRBD1
clone size: few
J gene: TRBJ2-5
V gene: TRBV25-1
CDR3 DNA: TGTGCCAGCAGTGAATATCGGGGACAGCCACAAGAGACCCAGTACTTC
CDR3 protein: CASSEYRGQPQETQYF

D gene: .
clone size: many
J gene: TRBJ1-1
V gene: TRBV5-1
CDR3 DNA: TGCGCCAGCAGCCCTCCGACTGGGAACCTTGAAGCTTTCTTT
CDR3 protein: CASSPPTGNLEAFF

D gene: .
clone size: few
J gene: TRBJ2-1
V gene: TRBV11-2
CDR3 DNA: TGTGCCAGCAGCTTAGCCCTTAGCGGTGAGCAGTTCTTC
CDR3 protein: CASSLALSGEQFF

D gene: .
clone size: .
J gene: TRBJ2-7
V gene: TRBV4-1
CDR3 DNA: TGCGCCAGCAGCCAAGGTCTAGCAGAGGGGTGGTACGAGCAGTACTTC
CDR3 protein: CASSQGLAEGWYEQYF

D gene: .
clone size: .
J gene: TRBJ1-6
V gene: TRBV20-1
CDR3 DNA: TGCAGTGCTAGAGAACAGATTAATTCACCCCTCCACTTT
CDR3 protein: CSAREQINSPLHF

D gene: TRBD1
clone size: .
J gene: TRBJ1-2
V gene: TRBV11-2
CDR3 DNA: TGTGCCAGCAGCTTAGTTGGCAGGGGGCATGGCTACACCTTC
CDR3 protein: CASSLVGRGHGYTF

D gene: TRBD2
clone size: few
J gene: TRBJ2-3
V gene: TRBV28
CDR3 DNA: TGTGCCAGCAGTTCGCTACTAGCGGGGGCCCGCACAGATACGCAGTATTTT
CDR3 protein: CASSSLLAGARTDTQYF

D gene: TRBD1
clone size: many
J gene: TRBJ1-3
V gene: TRBV7-6
CDR3 DNA: TGTGCCAGCAGCTTAGCACAGGGGGCGTCTGGAAACACCATATATTTT
CDR3 protein: CASSLAQGASGNTIYF

D gene: TRBD1
clone size: many
J gene: TRBJ1-1
V gene: TRBV5-1
CDR3 DNA: TGCGCCAGCAGCTCAGACAGGGTCGCTGAAGCTTTCTTT
CDR3 protein: CASSSDRVAEAFF

D gene: TRBD2
clone size: few
J gene: TRBJ2-3
V gene: TRBV7-9
CDR3 DNA: TGTGCCAGCAGCTTGGCTCGTGGCCTAGCGGGGACAGATACGCAGTATTTT
CDR3 protein: CASSLARGLAGTDTQYF

D gene: TRBD1
clone size: .
J gene: TRBJ1-4
V gene: TRBV5-1
CDR3 DNA: TGCGCCAGCAGCACCGGACAGGGAGTTAATGAAAAACTGTTTTTT
CDR3 protein: CASSTGQGVNEKLFF

D gene: TRBD1
clone size: .
J gene: TRBJ2-1
V gene: TRBV14
CDR3 DNA: TGTGCCAGCAGCCAAGATCCCGGGACAGGTTTCTACAATGAGCAGTTCTTC
CDR3 protein: CASSQDPGTGFYNEQFF